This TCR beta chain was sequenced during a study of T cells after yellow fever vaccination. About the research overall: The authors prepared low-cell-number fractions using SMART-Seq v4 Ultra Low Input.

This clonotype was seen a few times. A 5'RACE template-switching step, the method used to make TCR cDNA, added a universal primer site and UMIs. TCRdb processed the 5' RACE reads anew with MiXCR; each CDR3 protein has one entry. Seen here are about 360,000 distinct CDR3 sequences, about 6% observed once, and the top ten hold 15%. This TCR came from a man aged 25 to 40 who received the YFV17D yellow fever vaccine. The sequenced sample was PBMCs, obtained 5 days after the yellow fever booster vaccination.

Written as DNA, the CDR3 is TGTGCCAGCAGCTTAAGTAACGATGGTCAGCCCCAGCATTTT. It specifies CASSLSNDGQPQHF. This chain joins TRBV7-2 and TRBJ1-5; D is ambiguous. This CDR3 region has 14 residues. Per germline, CDR1 SGHTA and CDR2 FQGNSA. Trimming left V 2 bases short and J 6 bases short, with 11 bases between.